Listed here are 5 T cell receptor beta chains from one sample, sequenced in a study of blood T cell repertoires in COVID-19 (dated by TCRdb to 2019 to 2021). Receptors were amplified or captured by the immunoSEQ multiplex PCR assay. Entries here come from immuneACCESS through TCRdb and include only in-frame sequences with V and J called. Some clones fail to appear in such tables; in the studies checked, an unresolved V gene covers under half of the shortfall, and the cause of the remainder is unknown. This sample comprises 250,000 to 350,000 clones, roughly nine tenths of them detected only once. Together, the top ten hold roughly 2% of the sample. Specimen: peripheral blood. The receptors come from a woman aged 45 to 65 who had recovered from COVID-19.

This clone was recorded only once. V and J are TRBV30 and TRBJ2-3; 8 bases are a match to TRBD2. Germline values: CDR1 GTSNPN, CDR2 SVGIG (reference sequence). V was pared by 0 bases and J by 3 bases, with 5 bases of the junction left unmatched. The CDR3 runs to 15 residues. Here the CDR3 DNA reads TGTGCCTGGAGTGTACTGGGCGGGAGGACAGATACGCAGTATTTT. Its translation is CAWSVLGGRTDTQYF.

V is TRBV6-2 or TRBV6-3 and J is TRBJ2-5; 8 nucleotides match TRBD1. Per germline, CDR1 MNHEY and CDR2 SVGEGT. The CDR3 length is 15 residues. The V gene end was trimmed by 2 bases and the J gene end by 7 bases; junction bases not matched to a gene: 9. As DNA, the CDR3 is TGTGCCAGCAGTTACCGAGGGCAGGGGGCTGGGACCCAGTACTTC. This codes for CASSYRGQGAGTQYF.

CDR3 sequence reads: CASSPGLGADNPMAYEQYF. The CDR3 DNA reads TGCGCCAGCAGCCCCGGCTTGGGGGCCGACAACCCTATGGCCTACGAGCAGTACTTC. The chain links TRBV5-1 to TRBJ2-7; D possibly corresponds to TRBD1 (6 bases). The CDR3 consists of 19 residues. Looked up from germline, CDR1 is SGHRS and CDR2 is YFSETQ. V lost 4 bases to trimming and J lost 2 bases, with 28 bases between them.

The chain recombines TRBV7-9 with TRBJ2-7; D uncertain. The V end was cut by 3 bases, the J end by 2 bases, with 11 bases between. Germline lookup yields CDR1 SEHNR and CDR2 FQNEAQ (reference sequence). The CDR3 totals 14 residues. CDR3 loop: CASSFPSEPYEQYF. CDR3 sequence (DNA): TGTGCCAGCAGCTTCCCGAGCGAACCCTACGAGCAGTACTTC.

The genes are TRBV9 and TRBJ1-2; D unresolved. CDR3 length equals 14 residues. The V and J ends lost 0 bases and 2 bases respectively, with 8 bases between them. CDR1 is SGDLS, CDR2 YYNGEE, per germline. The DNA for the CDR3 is TGTGCCAGCAGCGTAGCCCCGGGGAACTATGGCTACACCTTC. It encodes CASSVAPGNYGYTF.